This is a list of T cell receptor beta chains from one sample in a study of T cells in Graves' hyperthyroidism and ophthalmopathy. TCRdb called the multiplex PCR reads again in MiXCR, with one record for every CDR3 protein. The sample includes approximately 590,000 distinct CDR3 sequences, 15% to 17% of them seen just once. Sequencing was performed on blood. These receptors originate from a woman under 40 with Graves' hyperthyroidism. The CDR3 runs from the conserved cysteine through the conserved F or W. The order of the fields is clone size, J gene, D gene, V gene, CDR3 DNA, CDR3 protein. A D gene is named only where the DNA matches it firmly. Some rows mark clone size as missing; the rest say once, few, many or name a class of expanded clone.

NA TRBJ2-1 TRBD2 TRBV6-1 TGTGCCAGCAGTGGGTCGGTCGAGCGGGGCTACGTTAAGCAGTTCTTC CASSGSVERGYVKQFF
many TRBJ1-6 NA TRBV7-8 TGTGCCAGCCGGCTTTCGCCAGGGGAGAATTCACCCCTCCACTTT CASRLSPGENSPLHF
many TRBJ2-2 TRBD2 TRBV11-2 TGTGCCAGCAGCCCCAGCGGGAGGAACACCGGGGAGCTGTTTTTT CASSPSGRNTGELFF
many TRBJ1-2 NA TRBV2 TGTGCCAGCAGTGGAACGGATGGCTACACCTTC CASSGTDGYTF
NA TRBJ1-1 NA TRBV29-1 TGCAGCGTTGCTCGGGGTAACGCTGAAGCTTTCTTT CSVARGNAEAFF
many TRBJ2-2 NA TRBV30 TGTGCCTGGAATGACAGAGACACCGGGGAGCTGTTTTTT CAWNDRDTGELFF
NA TRBJ2-3 NA TRBV19 TGTGCCAGTAGTATCTCACCCCCGATTGGGGCAGATACGCAGTATTTT CASSISPPIGADTQYF
once TRBJ2-7 NA TRBV20-1 TGCAGTGCTAGAGAGTTAGGGGGTGACTCCTACGAGCAGTACTTC CSARELGGDSYEQYF
many TRBJ2-1 TRBD2 TRBV6-5 TGTGCCAGCAGTTACTCTCGGCGGGAGCCCTACAATGAGCAGTTCTTC CASSYSRREPYNEQFF
many TRBJ2-7 NA TRBV30 TGTGCCTGGGGAGGTTATTACGAGCAGTACTTC CAWGGYYEQYF
few TRBJ1-4 NA TRBV3-1 TGTGCCAGCAGCCAAAGATCTGGGGCTAATGAAAAACTGTTTTTT CASSQRSGANEKLFF
NA TRBJ2-2 TRBD2 TRBV5-1 TGCGCCAGCAGCAGAGGCGGGAGTGGAACCGGGGAGCTGTTTTTT CASSRGGSGTGELFF
NA TRBJ2-3 TRBD1 TRBV19 TGTGCCAGTAGTCCCGGACAGGGCGGGCCGGATACGCAGTATTTT CASSPGQGGPDTQYF
few TRBJ2-1 TRBD2 TRBV28 TGTGCCAGCAGTTTACCGGGAGGGGCCTATGAGCAGTTCTTC CASSLPGGAYEQFF
few TRBJ1-3 TRBD1 TRBV30 TGTGCCTGGAGCGAAATCAGGGGGCTGGGGAACACCATATATTTT CAWSEIRGLGNTIYF
many TRBJ2-3 TRBD1 TRBV11-1 TGTGCCAGCAGCTTAGATTATCCGGGACAGGGGGCTTCGGATACGCAGTATTTT CASSLDYPGQGASDTQYF
many TRBJ2-3 NA TRBV27 TGTGCCAGCAGTTTACAGCTCCAGGATACGCAGTATTTT CASSLQLQDTQYF
few TRBJ2-1 TRBD2 TRBV3-1 TGTGCCAGCAGCCAAGGGATAGCGGGAGGTCGCCACAATGAGCAGTTCTTC CASSQGIAGGRHNEQFF
NA TRBJ1-2 NA TRBV20-1 TGCAGTGTCCCCTCCTCGGGGCTAGGGTATGGCTACACCTTC CSVPSSGLGYGYTF
NA TRBJ2-2 NA TRBV5-1 TGCGCCAGCAGTCCCTATAGCGGCACCGGGGAGCTGTTTTTT CASSPYSGTGELFF
NA TRBJ2-7 TRBD2 TRBV28 TGTGCCAACGACGTTGGCGGGGGGACCTACGAGCAGTACTTC CANDVGGGTYEQYF
NA TRBJ1-3 NA TRBV19 TGTGCCAGTAGTCGGGAGGAAAGCTCTGGAAACACCATATATTTT CASSREESSGNTIYF
many TRBJ2-5 TRBD2 TRBV6-1 TGTGCCAGCACTCAATTGCTATGGACTAGCGGGATCGGGGGGGAGACCCAGTACTTC CASTQLLWTSGIGGETQYF
NA TRBJ1-6 NA TRBV5-4 TGTGCCAGCAGAGTAGCGTATAATTCACCCCTCCACTTT CASRVAYNSPLHF
NA TRBJ2-7 NA TRBV7-9 TGTGCCAGCAGCTTAGTGCGGAACCCCTACGAGCAGTACTTC CASSLVRNPYEQYF
NA TRBJ2-5 NA TRBV7-2 TGTGCCAGCAGCGCCCCTCCCGTGGGGGCGGCGTACTTC CASSAPPVGAAYF
many TRBJ1-4 NA TRBV18 TGTGCCACCTCTGACGCAACTAATGAAAAACTGTTTTTT CATSDATNEKLFF
few TRBJ2-7 NA TRBV10-1 TGCGCCAGCAGTGAAGGGCCCCCGTTCTCCTACGAGCAGTACTTC CASSEGPPFSYEQYF
NA TRBJ1-5 NA TRBV18 TGTGCCAGCTCACCTGGGGTGGATAGCAATCAGCCCCAGCATTTT CASSPGVDSNQPQHF